Listed below are T cell receptor beta chains from one sample, sequenced in a study of beta chain features in type 1 diabetes. Here immunoSEQ multiplex PCR was the method, and the copy in TCRdb shows in-frame clones only, minus some. Of roughly 300,000 clones listed, less than 15% are singletons. Sample: central memory CD4+ T cells from blood. Receptors were obtained from a man aged 25 to 45 in good health. CDR3s include the opening cysteine and the closing phenylalanine or tryptophan. The D gene is left open where the match is weak. The size of a clone is reported for some rows only, either as once, few or many, or as a class for expanded clones.

TRBD2	TRBV6-6	few	TRBJ2-7	CAISATSGYYEQYF	TGTGCCATCAGTGCCACTAGCGGATACTACGAGCAGTACTTC
TRBD1	TRBV19	few	TRBJ1-5	CASSKDRGVGNQPQHF	TGTGCCAGTAGTAAGGACAGGGGAGTTGGCAATCAGCCCCAGCATTTT
.	TRBV6-5	few	TRBJ2-2	CASSFGILTGELFF	TGTGCCAGCAGTTTCGGGATTCTCACCGGGGAGCTGTTTTTT
TRBD2	TRBV4-2	few	TRBJ2-3	CASSQGSGGTDTQYF	TGTGCCAGCAGCCAAGGAAGCGGGGGCACAGATACGCAGTATTTT
TRBD2	TRBV7-8	.	TRBJ2-4	CASSPTGGKNIQYF	TGTGCCAGCAGCCCAACGGGGGGCAAAAACATTCAGTACTTC
.	TRBV19	.	TRBJ1-5	CARASEKTDQPQHF	TGTGCCAGGGCAAGCGAGAAAACCGATCAGCCCCAGCATTTT
.	TRBV28	.	TRBJ1-2	CASSLDRNYGYTF	TGTGCCAGCAGTTTAGACCGGAACTATGGCTACACCTTC
.	TRBV9	.	TRBJ1-6	CASSDRHGALHF	TGTGCCAGCAGCGACAGGCATGGGGCCCTCCACTTT
TRBD2	TRBV10-1	.	TRBJ2-3	CASSETGTSGGTDTQYF	TGCGCCAGCAGTGAGACCGGGACTAGCGGGGGGACAGATACGCAGTATTTT
TRBD2	TRBV19	.	TRBJ2-2	CASSKRTSGLGELFF	TGTGCCAGTAGTAAAAGGACTAGCGGGCTGGGGGAGCTGTTTTTT
.	TRBV29-1	.	TRBJ1-4	CSVRENEKLFF	TGCAGCGTTAGGGAGAATGAAAAACTGTTTTTT
.	TRBV11-3	few	TRBJ2-1	CASSLRGGTSYNEQFF	TGTGCCAGCAGCTTACGAGGCGGGACCTCCTACAATGAGCAGTTCTTC
TRBD2	TRBV5-1	.	TRBJ2-5	CASSLFGLAGGPEETQYF	TGCGCCAGCAGCTTGTTTGGCCTAGCGGGAGGGCCGGAAGAGACCCAGTACTTC
.	TRBV7-6	.	TRBJ1-2	CASSLEQNYGYTF	TGTGCCAGCAGCTTAGAACAAAACTATGGCTACACCTTC
.	TRBV6-1	few	TRBJ2-5	CASSANGRETQYF	TGTGCCAGCAGCGCCAACGGTCGGGAGACCCAGTACTTC
.	TRBV7-9	.	TRBJ2-5	CASRREVRETQYF	TGTGCCAGCAGGCGAGAGGTGCGGGAGACCCAGTACTTC
TRBD1	TRBV7-2	.	TRBJ2-1	CASSFSAGGPGANEQFF	TGTGCCAGCAGCTTTTCGGCAGGGGGTCCAGGGGCCAATGAGCAGTTCTTC
TRBD1	TRBV28	.	TRBJ1-1	CASSLPTGGGTEAFF	TGTGCCAGCAGTTTACCGACAGGGGGAGGCACTGAAGCTTTCTTT
TRBD2	TRBV5-6	.	TRBJ2-5	CASSSLAGVGETQYF	TGTGCCAGCAGCTCCTTAGCGGGAGTTGGGGAGACCCAGTACTTC
TRBD1	TRBV7-9	many	TRBJ2-7	CATEQGQGTYEQYF	TGTGCCACCGAACAAGGACAGGGGACCTACGAGCAGTACTTC
.	TRBV4-3	few	TRBJ1-2	CASSQLQTVFDYGYTF	TGCGCCAGCAGCCAACTCCAAACGGTCTTCGACTATGGCTACACCTTC
TRBD2	TRBV15	few	TRBJ2-5	CATSRDSSGVETQYF	TGTGCCACCAGCAGAGACTCTAGCGGGGTGGAGACCCAGTACTTC
TRBD2	TRBV7-6	.	TRBJ2-3	CASSFGLVTDTQYF	TGTGCCAGCAGCTTCGGACTAGTCACAGATACGCAGTATTTT
.	TRBV6-5	.	TRBJ1-5	CASSYTVHQPQHF	TGTGCCAGCAGTTATACGGTCCATCAGCCCCAGCATTTT
.	TRBV27	few	TRBJ1-4	CASSSPGVTNEKLFF	TGTGCCAGCAGTAGCCCCGGAGTAACTAATGAAAAACTGTTTTTT
TRBD2	TRBV9	.	TRBJ2-1	CASSVALAGANEQFF	TGTGCCAGCAGCGTAGCCCTAGCGGGAGCTAATGAGCAGTTCTTC
.	TRBV15	.	TRBJ1-1	CATSRDIEGHTEAFF	TGTGCCACCAGCAGAGATATAGAGGGGCACACTGAAGCTTTCTTT
.	TRBV10-3	.	TRBJ2-3	CAISESSGRYTDTQYF	TGTGCCATCAGTGAGTCGTCAGGACGGTACACAGATACGCAGTATTTT
TRBD2	TRBV15	few	TRBJ2-2	CATSREQVSAGGRGAGELFF	TGTGCCACCAGCAGAGAGCAAGTATCAGCGGGGGGCCGCGGGGCCGGGGAGCTGTTTTTT
.	TRBV27	few	TRBJ1-2	CASSLSGGNYGYTF	TGTGCCAGCAGTTTATCGGGGGGGAACTATGGCTACACCTTC
TRBD1	TRBV9	few	TRBJ1-2	CASSTTGVYGYTF	TGTGCCAGCAGCACGACAGGGGTCTATGGCTACACCTTC
.	TRBV29-1	few	TRBJ2-2	CSTTGQGNTGELFF	TGCAGCACAACTGGGCAGGGGAACACCGGGGAGCTGTTTTTT
.	TRBV4-2	few	TRBJ1-2	CASTPQDRVYGYTF	TGTGCCAGCACCCCGCAGGACAGAGTCTATGGCTACACCTTC
.	TRBV7-9	few	TRBJ2-4	CASSLGGVLAKNIQYF	TGTGCCAGCAGCTTAGGTGGGGTACTAGCCAAAAACATTCAGTACTTC
TRBD2	TRBV19	many	TRBJ2-1	CASQSLAGGNNEQFF	TGTGCCAGCCAAAGTCTAGCGGGAGGGAACAATGAGCAGTTCTTC